Given below is one T cell receptor beta chain in context. The source of the sample is a study of T cell changes during pregnancy in multiple sclerosis. The data were produced by immunoSEQ multiplex PCR, yet TCRdb's version contains in-frame clones alone and is incomplete. The sample shows 99,000 or so clones, 80% to 95% of them seen only once. Germline assignment: CDR1 SGHNT and CDR2 YYREEE (reference sequence). CDR3 length: 13 residues. With 4 bases removed from V and 6 bases from J, the gap between germline ends came to 14 bases. The TCR sequence derives from a female donor with multiple sclerosis, enrolled in a pregnancy study. The V and J genes are TRBV5-4 and TRBJ2-7; weak D call: TRBD1 (6 bases). The sequencing here drew on peripheral blood, taken after pregnancy. CDR3 DNA sequence: TGTGCCAGCAGCCACAAGACAGGAGGCGAGCAGTACTTC. Protein: CASSHKTGGEQYF.